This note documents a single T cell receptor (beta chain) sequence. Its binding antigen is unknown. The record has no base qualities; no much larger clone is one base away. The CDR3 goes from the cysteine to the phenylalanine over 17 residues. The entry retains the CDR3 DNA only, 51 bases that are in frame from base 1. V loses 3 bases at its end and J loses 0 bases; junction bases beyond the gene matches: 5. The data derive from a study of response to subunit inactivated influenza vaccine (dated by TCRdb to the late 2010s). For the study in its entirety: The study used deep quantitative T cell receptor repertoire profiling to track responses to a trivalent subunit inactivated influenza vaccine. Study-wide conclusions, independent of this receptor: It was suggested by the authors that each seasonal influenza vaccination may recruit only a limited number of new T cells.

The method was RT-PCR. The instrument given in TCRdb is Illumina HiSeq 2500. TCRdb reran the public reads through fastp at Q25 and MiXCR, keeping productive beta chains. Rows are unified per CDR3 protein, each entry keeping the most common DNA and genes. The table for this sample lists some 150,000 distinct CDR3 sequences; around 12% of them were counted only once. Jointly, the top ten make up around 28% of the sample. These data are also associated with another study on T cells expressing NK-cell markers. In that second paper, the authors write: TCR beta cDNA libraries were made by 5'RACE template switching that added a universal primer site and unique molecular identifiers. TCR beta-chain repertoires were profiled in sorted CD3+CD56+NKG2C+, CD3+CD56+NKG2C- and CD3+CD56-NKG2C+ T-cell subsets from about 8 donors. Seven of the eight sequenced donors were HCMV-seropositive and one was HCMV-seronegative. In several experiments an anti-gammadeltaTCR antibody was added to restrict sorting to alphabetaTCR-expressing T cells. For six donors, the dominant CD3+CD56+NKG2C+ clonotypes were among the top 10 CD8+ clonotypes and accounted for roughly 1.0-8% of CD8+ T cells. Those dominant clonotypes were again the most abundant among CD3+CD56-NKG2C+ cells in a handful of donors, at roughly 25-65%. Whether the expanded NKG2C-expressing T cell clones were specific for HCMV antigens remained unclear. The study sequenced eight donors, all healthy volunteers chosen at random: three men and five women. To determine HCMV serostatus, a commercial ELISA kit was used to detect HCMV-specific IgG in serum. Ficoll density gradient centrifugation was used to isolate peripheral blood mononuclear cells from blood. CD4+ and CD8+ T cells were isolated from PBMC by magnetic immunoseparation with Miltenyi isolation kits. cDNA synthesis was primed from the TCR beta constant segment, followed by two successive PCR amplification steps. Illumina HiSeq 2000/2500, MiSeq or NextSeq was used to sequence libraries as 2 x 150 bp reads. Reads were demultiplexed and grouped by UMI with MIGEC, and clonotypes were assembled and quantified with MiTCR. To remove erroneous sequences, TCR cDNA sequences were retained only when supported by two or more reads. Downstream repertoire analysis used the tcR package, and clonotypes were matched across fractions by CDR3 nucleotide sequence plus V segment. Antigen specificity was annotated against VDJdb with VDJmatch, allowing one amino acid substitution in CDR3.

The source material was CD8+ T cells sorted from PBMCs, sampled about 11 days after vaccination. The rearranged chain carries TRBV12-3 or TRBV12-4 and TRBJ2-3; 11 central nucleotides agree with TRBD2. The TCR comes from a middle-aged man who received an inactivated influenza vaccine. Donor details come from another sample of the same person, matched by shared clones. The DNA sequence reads TGTGCCAGCAGTTTCCCCTGGACTAGCGGGAGCACAGATACGCAGTATTTT. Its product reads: CASSFPWTSGSTDTQYF.